This is a list of T cell receptor beta chains from one sample in a study of CD8+ T cells in alopecia areata. The table came from immunoSEQ multiplex PCR; TCRdb's copy has only in-frame clones and leaves some out. This sample has some 200,000 clones, with 60% to 70% found just once. The sequencing used CD4+ T cells sorted from blood, collected at week 4, from a patient treated with tofacitinib. The source of these receptors is a human donor with alopecia areata. CDR3s include the opening cysteine and the closing phenylalanine or tryptophan. The order of the fields is clone size, J gene, D gene, V gene, CDR3 protein, CDR3 DNA. D genes are given only for firm matches. Clone size is stated in some rows and not others, as once, few, many or a class when expanded.

abundance: few; j_gene: TRBJ1-6; d_gene: TRBD1; v_gene: TRBV19; CDR3aa: CASSRTGTDPQPLHF; CDR3nt: TGTGCCAGTAGCAGGACAGGGACGGATCCCCAACCCCTCCACTTT
abundance: -; j_gene: TRBJ1-4; d_gene: -; v_gene: TRBV27; CDR3aa: CASRPQGRVEKLFF; CDR3nt: TGTGCCAGCAGGCCACAGGGCAGGGTTGAAAAACTGTTTTTT
abundance: -; j_gene: TRBJ1-1; d_gene: TRBD1; v_gene: TRBV9; CDR3aa: CASSVVQGATEAFF; CDR3nt: TGTGCCAGCAGCGTAGTACAGGGGGCCACTGAAGCTTTCTTT
abundance: -; j_gene: TRBJ1-5; d_gene: -; v_gene: TRBV30; CDR3aa: CAWSVRTEGSNQPQHF; CDR3nt: TGTGCCTGGAGTGTACGGACGGAGGGGAGCAATCAGCCCCAGCATTTT
abundance: -; j_gene: TRBJ1-3; d_gene: -; v_gene: TRBV7-2; CDR3aa: CASSLNQGGNTIYF; CDR3nt: TGTGCCAGCAGCTTAAATCAGGGAGGTAACACCATATATTTT
abundance: -; j_gene: TRBJ2-7; d_gene: TRBD2; v_gene: TRBV5-1; CDR3aa: CASSSEGLAAIEQYF; CDR3nt: TGCGCCAGCAGCTCCGAGGGACTAGCGGCTATCGAGCAGTACTTC
abundance: many; j_gene: TRBJ1-1; d_gene: -; v_gene: TRBV10-3; CDR3aa: CAIKRGEAVNTEAFF; CDR3nt: TGTGCCATCAAAAGGGGGGAAGCGGTGAACACTGAAGCTTTCTTT
abundance: -; j_gene: TRBJ2-7; d_gene: -; v_gene: TRBV29-1; CDR3aa: CSVEKRNSYEQYF; CDR3nt: TGCAGCGTTGAAAAACGGAACTCCTACGAGCAGTACTTC
abundance: -; j_gene: TRBJ2-3; d_gene: TRBD2; v_gene: TRBV5-1; CDR3aa: CASSLASGLAGDPLTDTQYF; CDR3nt: TGCGCCAGCAGCTTGGCCTCGGGACTAGCGGGGGATCCCCTCACAGATACGCAGTATTTT
abundance: -; j_gene: TRBJ2-1; d_gene: TRBD2; v_gene: TRBV2; CDR3aa: CASSVTSGTYNEQFF; CDR3nt: TGTGCCAGCAGCGTCACTAGCGGGACTTACAATGAGCAGTTCTTC
abundance: -; j_gene: TRBJ2-1; d_gene: -; v_gene: TRBV5-1; CDR3aa: CASSLANEQFF; CDR3nt: TGCGCCAGCAGCTTGGCCAATGAGCAGTTCTTC
abundance: -; j_gene: TRBJ2-2; d_gene: -; v_gene: TRBV29-1; CDR3aa: CSVGAHNTGELFF; CDR3nt: TGCAGCGTTGGGGCCCACAACACCGGGGAGCTGTTTTTT
abundance: -; j_gene: TRBJ2-7; d_gene: -; v_gene: TRBV6-1; CDR3aa: CATRERGPYEQYF; CDR3nt: TGTGCCACCCGTGAAAGAGGGCCCTACGAGCAGTACTTC
abundance: -; j_gene: TRBJ2-5; d_gene: -; v_gene: TRBV7-2; CDR3aa: CASSLAAQETQYF; CDR3nt: TGTGCCAGCAGCTTAGCGGCACAAGAGACCCAGTACTTC
abundance: few; j_gene: TRBJ2-3; d_gene: TRBD1; v_gene: TRBV10-3; CDR3aa: CAISESTGGFTDTQYF; CDR3nt: TGTGCCATCAGTGAGTCTACAGGGGGCTTCACAGATACGCAGTATTTT
abundance: -; j_gene: TRBJ2-5; d_gene: -; v_gene: TRBV6-5; CDR3aa: CASRKRETQETQYF; CDR3nt: TGTGCCAGCAGAAAAAGGGAGACACAAGAGACCCAGTACTTC
abundance: once; j_gene: TRBJ2-7; d_gene: -; v_gene: TRBV28; CDR3aa: CATTKLPYEQYF; CDR3nt: TGTGCCACTACGAAACTTCCCTACGAGCAGTACTTC
abundance: few; j_gene: TRBJ1-4; d_gene: -; v_gene: TRBV27; CDR3aa: CASSPGPATNEKLFF; CDR3nt: TGTGCCAGCAGTCCGGGCCCCGCAACTAATGAAAAACTGTTTTTT
abundance: -; j_gene: TRBJ2-6; d_gene: -; v_gene: TRBV30; CDR3aa: CAWAGGSGANVLTF; CDR3nt: TGTGCCTGGGCCGGGGGCTCTGGGGCCAACGTCCTGACTTTC
abundance: -; j_gene: TRBJ1-5; d_gene: TRBD1; v_gene: TRBV2; CDR3aa: CASSSDRGRFQPQHF; CDR3nt: TGTGCCAGCAGTTCGGACAGGGGGCGCTTTCAGCCCCAGCATTTT
abundance: few; j_gene: TRBJ2-5; d_gene: -; v_gene: TRBV29-1; CDR3aa: CSVRWRFQETQYF; CDR3nt: TGCAGCGTTCGATGGAGATTCCAAGAGACCCAGTACTTC
abundance: once; j_gene: TRBJ2-3; d_gene: -; v_gene: TRBV2; CDR3aa: CASSTGTDTQYF; CDR3nt: TGTGCCAGCAGCACAGGCACAGATACGCAGTATTTT
abundance: once; j_gene: TRBJ2-2; d_gene: TRBD1; v_gene: TRBV30; CDR3aa: CARDRDLGELFF; CDR3nt: TGTGCCAGAGACAGGGATCTCGGGGAGCTGTTTTTT
abundance: -; j_gene: TRBJ1-6; d_gene: TRBD1; v_gene: TRBV2; CDR3aa: CASSTRDRSSPLHF; CDR3nt: TGTGCCAGCAGTACCCGGGACAGGAGTTCACCCCTCCACTTT
abundance: -; j_gene: TRBJ2-5; d_gene: -; v_gene: TRBV13; CDR3aa: CASSVLGTQYF; CDR3nt: TGTGCCAGCAGCGTCCTGGGGACCCAGTACTTC
abundance: -; j_gene: TRBJ1-5; d_gene: -; v_gene: TRBV2; CDR3aa: CASSRRGREDNQPQHF; CDR3nt: TGTGCCAGCAGTCGGAGGGGCCGAGAGGACAATCAGCCCCAGCATTTT
abundance: -; j_gene: TRBJ2-1; d_gene: TRBD2; v_gene: TRBV29-1; CDR3aa: CSVTSGGHNEQFF; CDR3nt: TGCAGCGTGACTAGCGGGGGCCACAATGAGCAGTTCTTC
abundance: few; j_gene: TRBJ2-1; d_gene: -; v_gene: TRBV28; CDR3aa: CASSPPGSYNEQFF; CDR3nt: TGTGCCAGCAGTCCCCCGGGCTCCTACAATGAGCAGTTCTTC
abundance: few; j_gene: TRBJ2-7; d_gene: TRBD1; v_gene: TRBV5-4; CDR3aa: CASSLFQGAYEQYF; CDR3nt: TGTGCCAGCAGCTTGTTCCAGGGGGCCTACGAGCAGTACTTC
abundance: -; j_gene: TRBJ1-2; d_gene: -; v_gene: TRBV7-8; CDR3aa: CASSLDRVQGYYGYTF; CDR3nt: TGTGCCAGCAGCTTAGACCGTGTGCAGGGGTACTATGGCTACACCTTC
abundance: few; j_gene: TRBJ2-2; d_gene: -; v_gene: TRBV10-3; CDR3aa: CAIRDTGELFF; CDR3nt: TGTGCCATCAGGGACACCGGGGAGCTGTTTTTT
abundance: -; j_gene: TRBJ1-5; d_gene: -; v_gene: TRBV9; CDR3aa: CASSVRPGYDQPQHF; CDR3nt: TGTGCCAGCAGCGTAAGGCCCGGTTACGATCAGCCCCAGCATTTT
abundance: -; j_gene: TRBJ2-3; d_gene: -; v_gene: TRBV6-6; CDR3aa: CASSEGGDTQYF; CDR3nt: TGTGCCAGCAGCGAGGGTGGGGATACGCAGTATTTT
abundance: -; j_gene: TRBJ2-3; d_gene: -; v_gene: TRBV6-5; CDR3aa: CASGGSEPDTQYF; CDR3nt: TGTGCCAGCGGGGGTAGCGAGCCAGATACGCAGTATTTT
abundance: once; j_gene: TRBJ2-3; d_gene: TRBD1; v_gene: TRBV30; CDR3aa: CASGTGSTDTQYF; CDR3nt: TGTGCCTCAGGGACAGGTTCCACAGATACGCAGTATTTT
abundance: few; j_gene: TRBJ2-5; d_gene: -; v_gene: TRBV7-2; CDR3aa: CASSPPGRETQYF; CDR3nt: TGTGCCAGCAGCCCCCCGGGGAGGGAGACCCAGTACTTC
abundance: -; j_gene: TRBJ1-2; d_gene: -; v_gene: TRBV29-1; CDR3aa: CSVGTFKDDGYTF; CDR3nt: TGCAGCGTTGGGACATTTAAGGACGATGGCTACACCTTC
abundance: once; j_gene: TRBJ1-1; d_gene: -; v_gene: TRBV29-1; CDR3aa: CSVYGGVGTEAFF; CDR3nt: TGCAGCGTTTATGGGGGGGTAGGCACTGAAGCTTTCTTT
abundance: -; j_gene: TRBJ2-5; d_gene: TRBD2; v_gene: TRBV2; CDR3aa: CASRRAGGPQETQYF; CDR3nt: TGTGCCAGCAGGCGTGCGGGGGGGCCTCAAGAGACCCAGTACTTC
abundance: -; j_gene: TRBJ2-3; d_gene: -; v_gene: TRBV29-1; CDR3aa: CSVEPAGTDTQYF; CDR3nt: TGCAGCGTTGAGCCTGCTGGCACAGATACGCAGTATTTT
abundance: -; j_gene: TRBJ1-4; d_gene: -; v_gene: TRBV25-1; CDR3aa: CASSETGFREKLFF; CDR3nt: TGTGCCAGCAGTGAAACAGGGTTTCGGGAAAAACTGTTTTTT
abundance: few; j_gene: TRBJ1-4; d_gene: -; v_gene: TRBV29-1; CDR3aa: CSVGRQEDEKLFF; CDR3nt: TGCAGCGTAGGGCGGCAGGAAGACGAAAAACTGTTTTTT
abundance: -; j_gene: TRBJ1-1; d_gene: -; v_gene: TRBV30; CDR3aa: CAWSPGSGAFF; CDR3nt: TGTGCCTGGAGTCCGGGGAGCGGAGCTTTCTTT
abundance: -; j_gene: TRBJ1-2; d_gene: -; v_gene: TRBV29-1; CDR3aa: CSVGSQIYGYTF; CDR3nt: TGCAGCGTTGGTTCACAGATCTATGGCTACACCTTC
abundance: -; j_gene: TRBJ1-1; d_gene: -; v_gene: TRBV5-1; CDR3aa: CASSLEDIMNTEAFF; CDR3nt: TGCGCCAGCAGCTTGGAGGATATCATGAACACTGAAGCTTTCTTT
abundance: once; j_gene: TRBJ2-6; d_gene: -; v_gene: TRBV27; CDR3aa: CASSYGPGANVLTF; CDR3nt: TGTGCCAGCTCCTACGGTCCCGGGGCCAACGTCCTGACTTTC
abundance: -; j_gene: TRBJ2-7; d_gene: TRBD1; v_gene: TRBV19; CDR3aa: CASSIDRAYEQYF; CDR3nt: TGTGCCAGTAGTATTGACAGGGCCTACGAGCAGTACTTC
abundance: once; j_gene: TRBJ2-5; d_gene: -; v_gene: TRBV5-1; CDR3aa: CASSLSTTGTTRRETQYF; CDR3nt: TGCGCCAGCAGCCTCTCAACAACCGGGACCACAAGACGAGAGACCCAGTACTTC
abundance: -; j_gene: TRBJ2-7; d_gene: TRBD2; v_gene: TRBV29-1; CDR3aa: CSWAGGGRSSEQYF; CDR3nt: TGCAGCTGGGCAGGCGGGGGACGGTCTTCCGAGCAGTACTTC